The clone carrying this TCR beta chain was observed a handful of times. The target antigen is unknown. Orbital computed tomography, thyroid ultrasound, serum thyroxine and TRAb, and clinical symptoms together informed the diagnoses. TCR beta CDR3 regions were amplified from RNA transcripts. First-round RT-PCR targeting the TCR CDR3 was performed with the HTBI primer set. TCRdb recomputed calls from the multiplex PCR reads with MiXCR, one row per CDR3 protein. In the table there are 540,000 or so distinct CDR3 sequences, 15% to 19% of which are singletons. The entry originates in a study of T cells in Graves' hyperthyroidism and ophthalmopathy. Overall study findings and caveats: Appearing also in blood were most of the thyroid clonotypes expanded above 0.001.

The germline CDR1 and CDR2 sequences are MNHEY and SVGEGT. The length of the CDR3 is 16 residues. V dropped 0 bases and J dropped 2; count of bases not matched to a gene: 3. The sequence was collected from a woman aged 25 to 39 with Graves' hyperthyroidism. Material: blood. The rearrangement uses TRBV6-2 or TRBV6-3 and TRBJ2-2; 7 bases align to TRBD1. The CDR3 loop is CASSYSDRDNTGELFF. The CDR3 DNA reads TGTGCCAGCAGTTACTCTGACAGGGACAACACCGGGGAGCTGTTTTTT.